This T cell receptor (beta chain) derives from a study of T cell responses to AZD1222 COVID-19 vaccine. Study results and limitations: Distributed over spike, vaccine-associated CD4 TCRs predominated at 160-218 and 743-854. Repertoire sampling was restricted to post-peak T cell response timepoints. Mostly white British, mostly female donors; authors suggested clonal diversity may be underestimated.

This clone was observed a handful of times. Its matching antigen is unknown. Samples with a second dose at about 4 or about 12 weeks were pooled together. CDR3 length equals 18 residues. Germline V gene lookup returns CDR1 LGHDT and CDR2 YNNKEL (reference sequence). V lost 0 bases and J 5 bases, leaving 22 bases between the germline ends. Repertoires were generated with immunoSEQ multiplex PCR, while TCRdb's copy carries only in-frame clones and drops some. The sample has some 120,000 clones; around 83% are singletons. Sequencing was performed on peripheral blood, taken 28 days after the second AZD1222 dose. The TCR originated in an adult who received the AZD1222 COVID-19 vaccine. The rearrangement links TRBV3-1 (or the pseudogene TRBV3-2) to TRBJ1-2; D gene ambiguous. DNA of the CDR3: TGTGCCAGCAGCCAAGATAGGACGATCCTAGGGATCATTTATGGCTACACCTTC. Amino acid sequence: CASSQDRTILGIIYGYTF.